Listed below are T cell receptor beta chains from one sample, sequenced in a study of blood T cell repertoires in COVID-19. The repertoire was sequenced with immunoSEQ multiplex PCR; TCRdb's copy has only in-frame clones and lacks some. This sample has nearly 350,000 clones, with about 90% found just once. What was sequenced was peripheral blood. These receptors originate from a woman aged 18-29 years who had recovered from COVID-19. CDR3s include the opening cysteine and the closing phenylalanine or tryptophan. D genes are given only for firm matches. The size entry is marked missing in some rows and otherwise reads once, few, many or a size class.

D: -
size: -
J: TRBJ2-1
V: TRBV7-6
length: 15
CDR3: CASRSGIGRSTEQFF
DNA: TGTGCCAGCAGGTCGGGGATCGGGCGGTCTACTGAGCAGTTCTTC

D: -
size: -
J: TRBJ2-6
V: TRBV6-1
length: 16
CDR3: CASREGRLSGANVLTF
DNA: TGTGCCAGCCGCGAAGGGCGGCTCTCTGGGGCCAACGTCCTGACTTTC

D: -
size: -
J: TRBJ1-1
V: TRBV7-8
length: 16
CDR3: CASSLTVRHSNTEAFF
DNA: TGTGCCAGCAGCCTTACGGTCAGACACTCGAACACTGAAGCTTTCTTT

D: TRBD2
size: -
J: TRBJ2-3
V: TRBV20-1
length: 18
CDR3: CSAIETSGRARVADTQYF
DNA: TGCAGTGCTATTGAGACTAGCGGGAGGGCCAGGGTAGCAGATACGCAGTATTTT

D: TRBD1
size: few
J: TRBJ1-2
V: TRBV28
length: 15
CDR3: CASRRTGDGNYGYTF
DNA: TGTGCCAGCAGACGGACAGGGGACGGGAACTATGGCTACACCTTC

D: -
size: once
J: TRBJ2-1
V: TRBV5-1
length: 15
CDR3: CASSGQTSGVNEQFF
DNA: TGCGCCAGCAGCGGGCAGACTAGTGGGGTGAATGAGCAGTTCTTC

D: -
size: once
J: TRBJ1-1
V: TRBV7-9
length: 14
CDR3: CASSLLGGPGEAFF
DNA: TGTGCCAGCAGCTTATTAGGGGGTCCAGGCGAAGCTTTCTTT

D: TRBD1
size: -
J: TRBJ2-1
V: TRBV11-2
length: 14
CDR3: CASSEHRGYNEQFF
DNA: TGTGCCAGCAGCGAGCACAGGGGATACAATGAGCAGTTCTTC

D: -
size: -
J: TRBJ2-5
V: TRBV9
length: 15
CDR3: CASSVEGLGRETQYF
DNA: TGTGCCAGCAGCGTAGAGGGGTTGGGCCGAGAGACCCAGTACTTC

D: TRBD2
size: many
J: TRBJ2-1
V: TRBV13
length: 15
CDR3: CASSYPTGGWDEQFF
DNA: TGTGCCAGCAGCTATCCGACGGGAGGGTGGGATGAGCAGTTCTTC

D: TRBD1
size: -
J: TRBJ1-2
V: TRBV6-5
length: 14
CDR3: CASRPLDRNYGYTF
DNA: TGTGCCAGCAGACCCTTGGACAGGAACTATGGCTACACCTTC

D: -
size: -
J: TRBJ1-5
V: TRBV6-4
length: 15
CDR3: CASSESGIDNQPQHF
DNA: TGTGCCAGCAGTGAGTCCGGGATTGACAATCAGCCCCAGCATTTT

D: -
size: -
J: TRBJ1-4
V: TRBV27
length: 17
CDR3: CASVGDISGATNEKLFF
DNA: TGTGCCAGCGTAGGGGATATTTCGGGTGCAACTAATGAAAAACTGTTTTTT

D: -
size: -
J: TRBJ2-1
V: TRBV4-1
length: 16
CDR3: CASRPDRIGGYNEQFF
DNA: TGCGCCAGCAGACCGGACAGGATCGGGGGTTACAATGAGCAGTTCTTC

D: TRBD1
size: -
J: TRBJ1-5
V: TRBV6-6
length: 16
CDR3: CASSYRTGEKGQPQHF
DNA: TGTGCCAGCAGTTACCGGACAGGGGAAAAGGGTCAGCCCCAGCATTTT

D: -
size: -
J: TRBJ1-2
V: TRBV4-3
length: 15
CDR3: CASSPFAKGDYGYTF
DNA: TGCGCCAGCAGCCCCTTCGCCAAGGGAGACTATGGCTACACCTTC